This T cell receptor (beta chain) was obtained from a study of T-cell memory formation after mild COVID-19. MiXCR, run by TCRdb on the 5' RACE reads, gives a single entry per CDR3 protein. Among about 340,000 distinct CDR3 sequences listed, under 15% were seen once. With V trimmed by 4 bases and J by 5 bases, 17 bases remained unmatched. Germline V CDR1 and CDR2: SGHTA, FQGTGA. The CDR3 consists of 19 residues. A few counts support this clonotype. This sequence was found in a man in his late teens or twenties who had mild COVID-19 (a few samples of this study predate the infection). Cell type and time point are not known. The chain joins TRBV7-3 to TRBJ2-5; 12 bases align to TRBD2. The sample was PBMCs or a T cell subset sorted from them (not recorded which). CDR3 DNA sequence: TGTGCCAGCAGCTCCTGCCGCGCTAGCGGGGGGGCTTTTGCCGAGACCCAGTACTTC. It yields the protein CASSSCRASGGAFAETQYF.